The source of this T cell receptor beta chain is a study of CD8 T cells in Susac syndrome. CD8+ and CD4+ T cells from blood underwent TCR beta sequencing, which was carried out in a high-throughput format. The multiple sclerosis controls were treatment-naive patients with relapsing-remitting disease that was stable or active. Through negative isolation, CD4+ and CD8+ T cells were obtained, while TEMRA cells were enriched using FACS. Trimming pared 4 bases from V and 2 bases from J, leaving 13 bases between. Germline V CDR1 and CDR2: SGHRS, YFSETQ. This CDR3 contains 15 residues. With random hexamers, roughly 0.45 to 1 ug RNA was reverse transcribed. Multiplex immunoSEQ PCR targeted 54 Vbeta and 13 Jbeta TCR beta segments. TCRdb used MiXCR to reprocess the immunoSEQ multiplex PCR reads, holding one entry per CDR3 protein. The data contain a few hundred thousand distinct CDR3 sequences, more than 85% of them singletons.

The J gene is TRBJ2-1, the V gene TRBV5-1; perhaps TRBD2 as D (7 bases). Sequencing was done on a sample of CD4+ T cells from PBMCs. The clonotype comes from a human donor with multiple sclerosis. CDR3 nucleotide sequence: TGCGCCAGCAGCCCGGGGGGCACGACCTACAATGAGCAGTTCTTC. This sequence encodes CASSPGGTTYNEQFF.